This T cell receptor beta chain was documented in a study of shared clonotypes between healthy human individuals. Healthy HIV-negative adults with no recent acute infections or vaccinations were recruited as donors. CDR1 and CDR2 from the germline V gene are SGHRS and YFSETQ. The CDR3 has 14 amino acids. Losses at the gene ends were 5 bases for V and 3 bases for J; bases not matched to a gene: 3. Each sorted subset replicate got 200 ng genomic DNA, tens of thousands of genomes. The repertoire was sequenced with immunoSEQ multiplex PCR; TCRdb's copy has only in-frame clones and lacks some. The sample yields a few million clones, more than 85% seen once.

The TCR was taken from a young man in good health. Some clones in this sample may be carry-over from other donors' samples. Sequencing was carried out using naive CD4+ T cells from PBMCs. Subset here: CD45RA+ positively selected. The chain is built from TRBV5-1 and TRBJ2-2; 8 bases map to TRBD2. CDR3 DNA sequence: TGCGCCAGCAGGCGGGAGGCGGACACCGGGGAGCTGTTTTTT. Translating it yields CASRREADTGELFF.